This T cell receptor (beta chain) was profiled in a study of blood T cell repertoires in COVID-19. Clones were read by immunoSEQ multiplex PCR, and TCRdb kept only the in-frame ones, dropping some. Of around 500,000 clones listed, 70% to 90% are singletons. This CDR3 region has 15 residues. CDR1 and CDR2 from the germline V gene are SGHRS and YFSETQ. V dropped 4 bases and J dropped 0 bases, with 10 bases sitting between them. The chain has TRBV5-1 and TRBJ1-4, with D maybe TRBD1 (6 bases). The TCR originated in a woman between 35 and 50 years old who had recovered from COVID-19. The sequenced sample was PBMCs or T cells enriched from blood (not recorded which). The CDR3 loop is CASSVQGTTNEKLFF. The CDR3 nucleotides are TGCGCCAGCAGCGTACAGGGTACAACTAATGAAAAACTGTTTTTT.